These 20 T cell receptor beta chains originate from one sample sequenced in a study of patients and donors after allogeneic stem cell transplantation. TCRdb fed the RT-PCR reads into MiXCR, producing one record per CDR3 protein. The profile covers 6,800 or so distinct CDR3 sequences, with about an eighth appearing a single time and approximately 55% taken by the ten largest. The sample was blood, either unsorted or a sorted T cell fraction (not recorded which). These receptors were taken from a human donor who was either an allogeneic HSCT recipient or a stem cell or donor lymphocyte infusion donor (not recorded which). It is not recorded whose cells these are; they may come from a transplant donor.

There are a few counts of this clonotype. The genes are TRBV13 and TRBJ2-5, with D unresolved. V lost 10 bases and J 3 bases, leaving 12 bases between the germline ends. This CDR3 spans 12 amino acids. Germline V CDR1 and CDR2: PRHDT, FYEKMQ (reference sequence). In nucleotides, the CDR3 is TGTGCCACGAATGGGCTAAAAGAGACCCAGTACTTC. It translates to CATNGLKETQYF.

CDR3 loop: CASSLFSQGANYGYTF. The CDR3 bases are TGTGCCAGCAGCCTATTCTCCCAGGGCGCTAACTATGGCTACACCTTC. The rearrangement links TRBV27 to TRBJ1-2; D might be TRBD1 (5 bases). This CDR3 comprises 16 residues. V was trimmed by 6 bases and J by 0 bases, leaving 17 bases between them. CDR1 and CDR2 from the germline V gene are MNHEY and SMNVEV (reference sequence).

Many counts were recorded for this clonotype. This chain joins TRBV2 and TRBJ1-1; D is undetermined. Trimming cost V 5 bases and J 0 bases, with 7 bases left between them. Germline V gene sequence: CDR1 SNHLY, CDR2 FYNNEI. The CDR3 extends over 13 amino acids. The CDR3 DNA sequence: TGTGCCAGCAGTAACGAGTTGAACACTGAAGCTTTCTTT. Protein sequence: CASSNELNTEAFF.

The chain combines TRBV6-5 with TRBJ2-6; D unresolved. V lost 7 bases and J 1 base, leaving 11 bases between the germline ends. The germline V gene encodes CDR1 MNHEY and CDR2 SVGAGI. The length of the CDR3 is 15 residues. DNA for the CDR3: TGTGCCAGCAAGGATCCAGGTTCTGGGGCCAACGTCCTGACTTTC. This sequence encodes CASKDPGSGANVLTF.

This rearrangement joins TRBV5-5 to TRBJ2-2; the D is unclear. This CDR3 comprises 13 residues. The germline V gene encodes CDR1 SGHKS and CDR2 YYEKEE (reference sequence). V dropped 5 bases and J dropped 8 bases, with 13 bases sitting between them. The CDR3 coding sequence is TGTGCCAGCAGACCTTCGGCAACTGGGGAGCTGTTTTTT. It yields the protein CASRPSATGELFF.

This chain uses TRBV12-3 or TRBV12-4 with TRBJ2-3, with TRBD2 as a possible D gene (6 bases). Trimming took off 3 bases at V and 0 bases at J, with 10 bases between the two ends. The CDR3 loop spans 15 amino acids. The CDR3 loop is CASSFKGTSTDTQYF. DNA of the CDR3: TGTGCCAGCAGTTTTAAAGGGACTAGCACAGATACGCAGTATTTT.

Relative to its sample, this clonotype is medium-sized. The J gene is TRBJ1-1, the V gene TRBV20-1, with D tentatively TRBD1 (6 bases). This CDR3 comprises 12 residues. V was cut by 6 bases and J by 1 base, with 9 bases left in between. Germline V gene lookup returns CDR1 DFQATT and CDR2 SNEGSKA (reference sequence). The chain's CDR3 is CSAIRGNTEAFF. CDR3 nucleotides: TGCAGTGCCATCAGGGGGAACACTGAAGCTTTCTTT.

This clonotype was detected many times. V gene TRBV6-6 combines with J gene TRBJ2-2; 7 bases match TRBD1. The V gene's germline CDR1 is MNHNY and CDR2 SVGAGI (reference sequence). V shed 5 bases and J 2 bases; nucleotides not matched to a gene: 2. The CDR3 is made up of 14 amino acids. The CDR3 protein is CASSRDSNTGELFF. DNA of the CDR3: TGTGCCAGCAGTCGGGACAGCAACACCGGGGAGCTGTTTTTT.

In this sample, this clonotype turned up many times. This chain joins TRBV5-1 and TRBJ1-6; no clear D gene. Trimming shortened V by 3 bases and J by 3 bases, and 4 bases separated the two germline ends. Germline lookup yields CDR1 SGHRS and CDR2 YFSETQ. The CDR3 has 13 amino acids. The CDR3 loop reads CASSWDYNSPLHF. The CDR3 DNA reads as TGCGCCAGCAGCTGGGACTATAATTCACCCCTCCACTTT. Variable domain in full (rest from reference TRBV5-1 and TRBJ1-6): KAGVTQTPRYLIKTRGQQVTLSCSPISGHRSVSWYQQTPGQGLQFLFEYFSETQRNKGNFPGRFSGRQFSNSRSEMNVSTLELGDSALYLCASSWDYNSPLHFGNGTRLTVT.

The sample holds a few counts of this clonotype. J is TRBJ2-3 and V is TRBV12-3 or TRBV12-4; 8 bases align to TRBD1. The V and J ends lost 6 bases and 3 bases, in that order; junction bases with no gene match: 8. The CDR3 has 15 residues. For the CDR3, the DNA is TGTGCCAGCAGCGATACAGGGGGGCCTACAGATACGCAGTATTTT. This gives the protein CASSDTGGPTDTQYF.

The chain is built from TRBV3-1 and TRBJ2-5, with TRBD2 matching 9 bases. The J segment lost 4 bases and the V segment lost 2 bases, leaving 2 bases of the junction unmatched. The V gene's germline CDR1 is LGHDT and CDR2 YNNKEL (reference sequence). This CDR3 contains 14 residues. In DNA form, the CDR3 reads TGTGCCAGCAGCCAACCTAGCGGGGCAGAGACCCAGTACTTC. Its translation is CASSQPSGAETQYF.

This clonotype was detected many times. The CDR3 protein is CATSPDGLYGYTF. CDR3 bases: TGTGCCACCAGCCCGGACGGACTCTATGGCTACACCTTC. The chain employs TRBV15 and TRBJ1-2; no clear D. Germline V gene data show CDR1 as LNHNV and CDR2 as YYDKDF (reference sequence). Deletions cut 5 bases from V and 4 bases from J, with 11 bases between. The CDR3 extends over 13 amino acids.

V is TRBV7-2 and J is TRBJ2-2, with D possibly being TRBD1 (6 bases). The CDR3 covers 16 residues. Per the germline V gene, CDR1 is SGHTA and CDR2 is FQGNSA. V dropped 2 bases and J dropped 5 bases, with 15 bases sitting between them. In DNA, the CDR3 is TGTGCCAGCAGCTTAATTGGGGCAGGGGCAACCGGGGAGCTGTTTTTT. Its protein is CASSLIGAGATGELFF.

In this sample, this clonotype turned up a few times. DNA for the CDR3: TGTGCCAGCAGCTCCGGGCCATCCTACAATGAGCAGTTCTTC. Protein product: CASSSGPSYNEQFF. This sequence joins TRBV7-9 and TRBJ2-1, with unresolved D. The germline V and J ends were trimmed by 4 bases and 1 base, with 8 bases remaining between them. Per germline, CDR1 SEHNR and CDR2 FQNEAQ (reference sequence). CDR3 length: 14 amino acids.

This clonotype is medium-sized. The rearrangement links TRBV19 to TRBJ1-2, with a possible D match to TRBD1 (5 bases). The CDR3 is 13 residues long. The germline V gene encodes CDR1 LNHDA and CDR2 SQIVND (reference sequence). Trimming took off 3 bases at V and 8 bases at J, with 13 bases between the two ends. The CDR3 DNA is TGTGCCAGTAGTATGTCAGCTGGGGACGGCTACACCTTC. This translates into CASSMSAGDGYTF.

This clonotype is classed as medium-sized (0.01 to 0.1%). This chain connects TRBV7-9 to TRBJ2-7; 14 bases are a match to TRBD2. The length of the CDR3 is 15 residues. With 3 bases clipped from V and 4 bases from J, the junction kept 2 bases outside the gene matches. Germline CDR1 and CDR2: SEHNR and FQNEAQ (reference sequence). The CDR3: CASSFGTSGSYEQYF. The DNA for the CDR3 is TGTGCCAGCAGCTTCGGGACTAGCGGGAGTTACGAGCAGTACTTC.

This clonotype appeared a few times. This sequence joins TRBV11-2 and TRBJ1-1; perhaps TRBD1 as D (5 bases). Per the germline V gene, CDR1 is SGHAT and CDR2 is FQNNGV. Trimming left V 5 bases short and J 3 bases short, with 13 bases between. The length of the CDR3 is 14 residues. The DNA for the CDR3 is TGTGCCAGCAGCGCGGGAAGGGGTTACACTGAAGCTTTCTTT. Encoded protein: CASSAGRGYTEAFF.

This clonotype has more than one count but fewer than ten. The chain uses TRBV2 and TRBJ1-1, with TRBD1 matching over 7 bases. Germline CDR1 and CDR2: SNHLY and FYNNEI. The CDR3 runs to 15 residues. Losses at the gene ends were 2 bases for V and 1 base for J; bases not matched to a gene: 4. The CDR3 reads CASSERTGRNTEAFF. The DNA for the CDR3 is TGTGCCAGCAGTGAAAGGACAGGAAGGAACACTGAAGCTTTCTTT.

This clonotype has a count of ten or more. V is TRBV3-1 and J is TRBJ1-3; 7 bases match TRBD1. This CDR3 has 15 residues. Trimming at V came to 3 bases and at J to 0 bases, leaving 2 bases not matched to a gene. Germline CDR1 is LGHDT and CDR2 is YNNKEL (reference sequence). Here the CDR3 reads CASSHRTGSGNTIYF. The CDR3 DNA sequence: TGTGCCAGCAGCCACCGGACAGGCTCTGGAAACACCATATATTTT. Full variable domain (missing parts from reference TRBV3-1 and TRBJ1-3): DTAVSQTPKYLVTQMGNDKSIKCEQNLGHDTMYWYKQDSKKFLKIMFSYNNKELIINETVPNRFSPKSPDKAHLNLHINSLELGDSAVYFCASSHRTGSGNTIYFGEGSWLTVV.

This clonotype was seen a few times. V usage is TRBV7-2 and J usage is TRBJ1-2; unclear D gene. The germline V and J ends were trimmed by 4 bases and 4 bases, with 13 bases remaining between them. CDR1 is SGHTA, CDR2 FQGNSA, per germline. CDR3 length equals 14 residues. CDR3 nucleotide sequence: TGTGCCAGCAGCTCCCAGACGGACGCCTATGGCTACACCTTC. Its translation: CASSSQTDAYGYTF.